Below are 27 T cell receptor beta chains sequenced from a single sample in a study of blood T cell repertoires in COVID-19. The method was immunoSEQ multiplex PCR; TCRdb's version includes in-frame clones alone and lacks a portion of them. The table shows a few hundred thousand clones, with 70% to 90% occurring only once. Sequencing input: PBMCs or T cells enriched from blood (not recorded which). Receptor source: a woman aged 45 to 65 who had recovered from COVID-19.

The V call is TRBV5-6, the J call TRBJ1-1; D possibly corresponds to TRBD1 (5 bases). Germline V CDR1 and CDR2: SGHDT, YYEEEE. V lost 0 bases to trimming and J lost 0 bases, with 6 bases between them. The CDR3 is 14 amino acids. The CDR3 is CASSLVTVNTEAFF. The CDR3 DNA is TGTGCCAGCAGCTTGGTGACAGTGAACACTGAAGCTTTCTTT.

V gene TRBV7-8 combines with J gene TRBJ2-3; D is uncertain. This CDR3 has 16 amino acids. Germline CDR1 reads SGHVS; CDR2 reads FQNEAQ. V lost 1 base and J 0 bases, leaving 11 bases between the germline ends. CDR3 in DNA: TGTGCCAGCAGCTTAGAGCCGAGCGTAAGCACAGATACGCAGTATTTT. This translates into CASSLEPSVSTDTQYF.

V gene TRBV29-1 combines with J gene TRBJ1-1; possible D gene TRBD1, 6 bases. There are 12 residues in the CDR3. Trimming removed 7 bases at V and 0 bases at J, with 9 bases between. Per germline, CDR1 SQVTM and CDR2 ANQGSEA. For the CDR3, the DNA is TGCAGCGCGGGACACGTGAACACTGAAGCTTTCTTT. It is translated as CSAGHVNTEAFF.

The DNA for the CDR3 is TGTGCCAGCAGTGAAAGTCCGGGGGGCTCTGGAAACACCATATATTTT. It is translated as CASSESPGGSGNTIYF. The V call is TRBV6-1, the J call TRBJ1-3, with a possible D match to TRBD1 (5 bases). Germline CDR1 is MNHNS and CDR2 is SASEGT. Trimming left V 2 bases short and J 0 bases short, with 11 bases between. The CDR3 loop spans 16 amino acids.

V and J are TRBV3-1 (or the pseudogene TRBV3-2) and TRBJ2-4; D gene unclear. Germline lookup yields CDR1 LGHDT and CDR2 YNNKEL (reference sequence). V lost 2 bases and J lost 0, with 8 bases in between. CDR3 length: 15 amino acids. The CDR3 here is CASSQQRLAKNIQYF. In DNA, the CDR3 is TGTGCCAGCAGCCAACAACGACTAGCCAAAAACATTCAGTACTTC.

The rearrangement links TRBV7-2 to TRBJ2-3, with TRBD2 matching 9 bases. The CDR3 is 16 amino acids. V shed 6 bases, J shed 1 base, and the junction held 8 bases outside the gene matches. CDR1 is SGHTA, CDR2 FQGNSA, per germline. The CDR3 loop is CASRPPGLAGTDTQYF. Here the CDR3 DNA reads TGTGCCAGCAGGCCCCCGGGACTAGCTGGCACAGATACGCAGTATTTT.

This clone was observed a handful of times. This chain uses TRBV28 with TRBJ1-3; a possible D gene is TRBD1 (5 bases). Trimming took 1 base from V and 6 from J, leaving 13 bases between them. Germline-derived CDR1 and CDR2 are MDHEN and SYDVKM. The CDR3 covers 15 residues. CDR3 amino acids: CASSLFRQGLNTIYF. Here the CDR3 DNA reads TGTGCCAGCAGTTTATTCAGGCAGGGACTAAACACCATATATTTT.

The CDR3: CSASYGRDGGELFF. As DNA, the CDR3 is TGCAGTGCTAGTTACGGGAGGGACGGCGGGGAGCTGTTTTTT. The chain couples TRBV20-1 to TRBJ2-2; 8 nucleotides agree with TRBD2. The CDR3 has 14 residues. Germline V CDR1 and CDR2: DFQATT, SNEGSKA (reference sequence). The V gene end was trimmed by 3 bases and the J gene end by 7 bases; junction bases not matched to a gene: 7.

J is TRBJ1-5 and V is TRBV28; TRBD1 matches 7 bases. J lost 2 bases, V lost 5 bases, and 9 bases had no gene match. The CDR3 totals 16 residues. Germline V gene sequence: CDR1 MDHEN, CDR2 SYDVKM. The CDR3, as DNA: TGTGCCAGCAGTGTACAGGGGTTCTGGGGCAATCAGCCCCAGCATTTT. Translation gives CASSVQGFWGNQPQHF.

In its sample, this clone was seen once. The V gene is TRBV12-3 or TRBV12-4, the J gene TRBJ2-7; no firm D call. The CDR3 extends over 13 amino acids. Trimming removed 3 bases at V and 2 bases at J, with 8 bases between. The CDR3 region has the DNA TGTGCCAGCAGTTTTTTGGTAGCCTACGAGCAGTACTTC. As protein: CASSFLVAYEQYF.

The chain joins TRBV19 to TRBJ1-6; 9 bases align to TRBD1. Per germline, CDR1 LNHDA and CDR2 SQIVND (reference sequence). J was trimmed by 14 bases and V by 3 bases; bases with no gene match: 8. The CDR3 length is 14 residues. CDR3 bases: TGTGCCAGTAGTATTCCGGGACAGGGTTCGTCCCTCCACTTT. Translated, it gives CASSIPGQGSSLHF.

The rearrangement uses TRBV19 and TRBJ2-2; TRBD1 agrees at 9 bases. The CDR3 runs to 17 residues. V lost 4 bases, J lost 6 bases, and 12 bases stayed unmatched. Germline CDR1 and CDR2: LNHDA and SQIVND (reference sequence). The CDR3 DNA reads TGTGCCAGTAGTAAGGCCGGGACAGGGTTGTATGCCGGGGAGCTGTTTTTT. This codes for CASSKAGTGLYAGELFF.

The chain joins TRBV18 to TRBJ1-5; the D is unclear. The germline V and J ends were trimmed by 6 bases and 5 bases, with 14 bases remaining between them. CDR1 and CDR2 from the germline V gene are KGHSH and LQKENI. The CDR3 has 14 amino acids. CDR3 sequence reads: CASSNQAGYQPQHF. Written as DNA, the CDR3 is TGTGCCAGCTCCAACCAGGCAGGCTATCAGCCCCAGCATTTT.

This sequence joins TRBV18 and TRBJ2-6; D is possibly TRBD1 (6 bases). Germline values: CDR1 KGHSH, CDR2 LQKENI. The CDR3 is 15 amino acids. The V gene lost 3 bases and the J gene lost 4 bases, with 10 bases spanning the gap. CDR3: CASSPGTPGANVLTF. CDR3 DNA: TGTGCCAGCTCACCGGGGACACCCGGGGCCAACGTCCTGACTTTC.

This chain links TRBV18 with TRBJ2-7, with 14 bases identical to TRBD2. V shed 0 bases and J 3 bases; nucleotides not matched to a gene: 1. The CDR3 is made up of 16 amino acids. Germline CDR1 KGHSH, CDR2 LQKENI. CDR3 amino acids: CASSPPGLAGVYEQYF. CDR3 nucleotide sequence: TGTGCCAGCTCACCACCGGGACTAGCGGGAGTCTACGAGCAGTACTTC.

The chain recombines TRBV29-1 with TRBJ2-3; 10 nucleotides line up with TRBD2. V gave up 6 bases and J gave up 2 bases; unmatched junction bases: 8. CDR1 and CDR2 from the germline V gene are SQVTM and ANQGSEA. The CDR3 runs 15 residues. CDR3: CSVRRTSGNTDTQYF. The CDR3 DNA reads as TGCAGCGTCCGGCGGACTAGCGGAAACACAGATACGCAGTATTTT.

The chain has TRBV21-1 and TRBJ2-7; the table's D gene call, TRBD2, was not cross checked with the DNA. TRBV21-1 is annotated as a pseudogene. The CDR3 sequence is 19 residues long. The CDR3: CASLGILTSGRASLGEQYF. CDR3 nucleotide sequence: TGTGCCAGCTTGGGGATCTTGACTAGCGGGAGGGCCAGTCTGGGGGAGCAGTACTTC.

The rearrangement links TRBV30 to TRBJ2-3; D possibly corresponds to TRBD1 (5 bases). V was trimmed by 1 base and J by 2 bases, leaving 7 bases between them. Germline loops: CDR1 GTSNPN, CDR2 SVGIG (reference sequence). This CDR3 comprises 13 residues. The DNA for the CDR3 is TGTGCCTGGAGTGCAGGGTTCACAGATACGCAGTATTTT. This codes for CAWSAGFTDTQYF.

The chain recombines TRBV3-1 (or the pseudogene TRBV3-2) with TRBJ2-1; 10 bases are a match to TRBD2. After removal of 1 base from V and 12 bases from J, the junction contained 6 bases not matched to a gene. CDR3 length: 14 amino acids. From germline, CDR1 is LGHDT and CDR2 YNNKEL (reference sequence). The CDR3 loop is CASSQGLAGASQFF. DNA of the CDR3: TGTGCCAGCAGCCAAGGTCTAGCGGGAGCGTCGCAGTTCTTC.

This chain connects TRBV7-9 to TRBJ2-3; possible D gene TRBD1, 6 bases. Germline V gene sequence: CDR1 SEHNR, CDR2 FQNEAQ (reference sequence). CDR3 length equals 13 residues. With 3 bases removed from V and 4 bases from J, the gap between germline ends came to 8 bases. CDR3 DNA: TGTGCCAGCAGCTTCACAGGGCCAGATACGCAGTATTTT. Its translation: CASSFTGPDTQYF.

This clone was seen a handful of times. The chain has TRBV28 and TRBJ1-1, with 7 bases that match TRBD1. V lost 4 bases and J lost 0; bases outside the gene matches: 2. Germline V gene data show CDR1 as MDHEN and CDR2 as SYDVKM. The CDR3 has 14 amino acids. This chain's CDR3 is CASSWDSMNTEAFF. The CDR3, as DNA: TGTGCCAGCAGTTGGGACAGTATGAACACTGAAGCTTTCTTT.

The chain carries TRBV9 and TRBJ2-1; D gene uncertain. Trimming removed 7 bases from V and 8 bases from J, with 10 bases in between. Germline assignment: CDR1 SGDLS and CDR2 YYNGEE. The CDR3 loop spans 11 amino acids. CDR3 sequence reads: CASGVPHEQFF. Written as DNA, the CDR3 is TGTGCCAGCGGAGTACCCCATGAGCAGTTCTTC. The whole variable domain, filled in from reference TRBV9 and TRBJ2-1, reads DSGVTQTPKHLITATGQRVTLRCSPRSGDLSVYWYQQSLDQGLQFLIQYYNGEERAKGNILERFSAQQFPDLHSELNLSSLELGDSALYFCASGVPHEQFFGPGTRLTVL.

This clone was detected a few times. The rearrangement joins TRBV28 to TRBJ1-6, with a possible D match to TRBD1 (6 bases). The V gene's germline CDR1 is MDHEN and CDR2 SYDVKM. V was clipped by 2 bases and J by 6 bases, with 14 bases between them. The CDR3 totals 16 residues. The CDR3 here is CASSLRGQLINSPLHF. The CDR3 bases are TGTGCCAGCAGTTTACGAGGACAGCTGATTAATTCACCCCTCCACTTT.

The chain employs TRBV19 and TRBJ1-2; TRBD1 agrees at 7 bases. CDR1 LNHDA and CDR2 SQIVND come from the germline V gene (reference sequence). V lost 2 bases to trimming and J lost 7 bases; unmatched junction nucleotides: 7. The CDR3 length is 14 residues. The CDR3 here is CASSITTGNPGYTF. The CDR3 region has the DNA TGTGCCAGTAGTATAACGACAGGGAATCCTGGCTACACCTTC.

For this clone: Other DNA sequences in this specimen translate into the identical CDR3. The chain recombines TRBV28 with TRBJ2-5; TRBD1 agrees at 8 bases. The CDR3 is made up of 14 amino acids. The J segment lost 5 bases and the V segment lost 1 base, leaving 3 bases of the junction unmatched. Germline CDR1 and CDR2: MDHEN and SYDVKM. DNA of the CDR3: TGTGCCAGCAGTTTATCAGGGGGCGGGGAGACCCAGTACTTC. This translates into CASSLSGGGETQYF. The full variable domain, its missing parts supplied by reference TRBV28 and TRBJ2-5, is DVKVTQSSRYLVKRTGEKVFLECVQDMDHENMFWYRQDPGLGLRLIYFSYDVKMKEKGDIPEGYSVSREKKERFSLILESASTNQTSMYLCASSLSGGGETQYFGPGTRLLVL.

The chain combines TRBV18 with TRBJ1-5; 11 positions match TRBD1. Germline-derived CDR1 and CDR2 are KGHSH and LQKENI. Trimming at V came to 6 bases and at J to 9 bases, leaving 10 bases not matched to a gene. The CDR3 covers 15 residues. CDR3 DNA sequence: TGTGCCAGCTCGGAAGGGACAGGGGGTCTCCTGCCCCAGCATTTT. Translated: CASSEGTGGLLPQHF.

This chain joins TRBV4-2 and TRBJ1-5; TRBD1 agrees at 10 bases. CDR1 and CDR2 (germline): LGHNA, YNFKEQ. V shed 1 base and J 0 bases; nucleotides not matched to a gene: 3. CDR3 length: 17 residues. The CDR3 sequence: CASSQGTGGNSNQPQHF. As DNA, the CDR3 is TGTGCCAGCAGCCAAGGGACAGGGGGAAATAGCAATCAGCCCCAGCATTTT.